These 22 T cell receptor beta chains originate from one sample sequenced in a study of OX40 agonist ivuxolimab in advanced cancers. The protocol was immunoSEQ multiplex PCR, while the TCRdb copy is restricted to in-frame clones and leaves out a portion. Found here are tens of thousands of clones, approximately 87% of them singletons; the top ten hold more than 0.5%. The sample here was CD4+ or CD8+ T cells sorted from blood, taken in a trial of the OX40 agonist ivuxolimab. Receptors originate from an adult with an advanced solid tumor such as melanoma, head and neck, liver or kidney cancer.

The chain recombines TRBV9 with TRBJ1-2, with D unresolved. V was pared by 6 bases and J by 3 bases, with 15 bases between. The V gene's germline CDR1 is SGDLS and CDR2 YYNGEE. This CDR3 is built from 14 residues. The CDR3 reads CASNSAGDHYGYTF. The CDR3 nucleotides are TGTGCCAGCAATAGTGCAGGCGACCACTATGGCTACACCTTC.

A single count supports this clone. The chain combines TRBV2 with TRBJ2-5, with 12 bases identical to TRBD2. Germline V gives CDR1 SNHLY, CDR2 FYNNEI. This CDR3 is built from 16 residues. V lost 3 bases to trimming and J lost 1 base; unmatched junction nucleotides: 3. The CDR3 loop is CASSEALAGGQETQYF. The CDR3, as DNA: TGTGCCAGCAGTGAGGCACTAGCGGGAGGCCAAGAGACCCAGTACTTC.

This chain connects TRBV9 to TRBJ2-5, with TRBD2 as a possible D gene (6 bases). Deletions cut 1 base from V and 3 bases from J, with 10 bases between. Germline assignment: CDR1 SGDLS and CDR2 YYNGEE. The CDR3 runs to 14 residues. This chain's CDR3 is CASSVFGEEETQYF. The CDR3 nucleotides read TGTGCCAGCAGCGTATTCGGGGAGGAAGAGACCCAGTACTTC.

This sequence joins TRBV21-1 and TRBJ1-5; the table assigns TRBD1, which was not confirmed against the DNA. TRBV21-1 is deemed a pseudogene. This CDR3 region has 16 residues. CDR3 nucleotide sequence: TGTGCCAGCAGCAAAGATGCGACAGGGGGCGGTCAGCCCCAGCATTTT. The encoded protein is CASSKDATGGGQPQHF.

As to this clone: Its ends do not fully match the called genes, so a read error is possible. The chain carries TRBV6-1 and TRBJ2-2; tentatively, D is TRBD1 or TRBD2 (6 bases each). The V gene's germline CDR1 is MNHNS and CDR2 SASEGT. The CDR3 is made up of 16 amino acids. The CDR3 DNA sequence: TGTGCCAGCAGTGAATTAGGGGGGAGGAACATCGGGGAGCTGTTTTTT. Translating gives CASSELGGRNIGELFF.

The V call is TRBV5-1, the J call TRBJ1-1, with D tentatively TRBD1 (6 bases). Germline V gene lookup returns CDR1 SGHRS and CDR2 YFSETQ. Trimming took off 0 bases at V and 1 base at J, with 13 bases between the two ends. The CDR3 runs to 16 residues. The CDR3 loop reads CASSLVGGSSNTEAFF. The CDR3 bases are TGCGCCAGCAGCTTGGTGGGGGGCAGTTCGAACACTGAAGCTTTCTTT.

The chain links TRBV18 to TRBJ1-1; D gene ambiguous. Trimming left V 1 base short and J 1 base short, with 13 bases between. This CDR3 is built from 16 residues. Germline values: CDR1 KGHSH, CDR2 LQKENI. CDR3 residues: CASSPQGRLKNTEAFF. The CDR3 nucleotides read TGTGCCAGCTCACCACAAGGCCGCCTTAAGAACACTGAAGCTTTCTTT.

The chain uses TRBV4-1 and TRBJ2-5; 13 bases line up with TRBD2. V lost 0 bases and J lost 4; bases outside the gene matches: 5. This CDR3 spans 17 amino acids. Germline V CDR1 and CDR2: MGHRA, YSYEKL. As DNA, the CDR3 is TGCGCCAGCAGCCAAGATGGGACTAGCGGGAAGGCAGAGACCCAGTACTTC. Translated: CASSQDGTSGKAETQYF.

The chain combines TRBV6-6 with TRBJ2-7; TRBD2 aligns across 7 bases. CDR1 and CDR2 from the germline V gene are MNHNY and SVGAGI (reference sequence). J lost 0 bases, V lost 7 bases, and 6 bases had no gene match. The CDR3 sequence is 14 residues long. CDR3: CASTVREGSYEQYF. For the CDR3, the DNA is TGTGCCAGCACCGTCAGGGAGGGCTCCTACGAGCAGTACTTC.

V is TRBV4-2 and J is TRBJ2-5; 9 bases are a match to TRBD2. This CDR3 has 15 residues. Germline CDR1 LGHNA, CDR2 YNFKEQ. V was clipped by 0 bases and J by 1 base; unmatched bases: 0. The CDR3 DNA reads TGTGCCAGCAGCCAAGAGACTAGCGGCCAAGAGACCCAGTACTTC. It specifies CASSQETSGQETQYF.

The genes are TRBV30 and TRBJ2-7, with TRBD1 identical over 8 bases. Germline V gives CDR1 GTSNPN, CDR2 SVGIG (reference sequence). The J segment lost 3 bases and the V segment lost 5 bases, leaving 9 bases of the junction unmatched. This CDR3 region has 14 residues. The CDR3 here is CAWQTGGGLYEQYF. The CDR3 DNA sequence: TGTGCCTGGCAAACAGGGGGTGGCCTCTACGAGCAGTACTTC.

As DNA, the CDR3 is TGTGCCTCCGGGGCAGGGGTGAATCAGGAGCAGTACTTC. This encodes CASGAGVNQEQYF. This sequence joins TRBV19 and TRBJ2-7; D is possibly TRBD1 (6 bases). The V end lost 11 bases, the J end lost 7 bases, and 21 bases lay between the germline ends. The CDR3 is 13 residues long. Germline loops: CDR1 LNHDA, CDR2 SQIVND (reference sequence).

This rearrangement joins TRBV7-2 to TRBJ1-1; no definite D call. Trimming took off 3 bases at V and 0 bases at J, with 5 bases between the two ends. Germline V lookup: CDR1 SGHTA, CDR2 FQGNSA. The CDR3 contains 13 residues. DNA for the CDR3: TGTGCCAGCAGCTTTTTTATGAACACTGAAGCTTTCTTT. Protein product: CASSFFMNTEAFF. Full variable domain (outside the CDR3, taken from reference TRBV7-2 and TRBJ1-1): GAGVSQSPSNKVTEKGKDVELRCDPISGHTALYWYRQSLGQGLEFLIYFQGNSAPDKSGLPSDRFSAERTGGSVSTLTIQRTQQEDSAVYLCASSFFMNTEAFFGQGTRLTVV.

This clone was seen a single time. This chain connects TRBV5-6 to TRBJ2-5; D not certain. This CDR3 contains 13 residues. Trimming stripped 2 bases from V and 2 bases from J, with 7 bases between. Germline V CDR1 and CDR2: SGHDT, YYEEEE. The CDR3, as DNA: TGTGCCAGCAGCTTCTTAGCACAAGAGACCCAGTACTTC. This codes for CASSFLAQETQYF.

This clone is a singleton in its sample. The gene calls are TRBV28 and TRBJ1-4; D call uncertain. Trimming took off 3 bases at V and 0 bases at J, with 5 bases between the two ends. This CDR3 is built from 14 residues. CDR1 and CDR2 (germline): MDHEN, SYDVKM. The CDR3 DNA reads TGTGCCAGCAGTTTGATAACAACTAATGAAAAACTGTTTTTT. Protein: CASSLITTNEKLFF.

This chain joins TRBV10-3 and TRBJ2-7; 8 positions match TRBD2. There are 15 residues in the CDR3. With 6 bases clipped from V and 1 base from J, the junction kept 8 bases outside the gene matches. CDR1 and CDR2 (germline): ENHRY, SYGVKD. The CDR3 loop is CAIRAPSGGSYEQYF. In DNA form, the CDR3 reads TGTGCCATCAGAGCTCCGAGCGGGGGTTCCTACGAGCAGTACTTC.

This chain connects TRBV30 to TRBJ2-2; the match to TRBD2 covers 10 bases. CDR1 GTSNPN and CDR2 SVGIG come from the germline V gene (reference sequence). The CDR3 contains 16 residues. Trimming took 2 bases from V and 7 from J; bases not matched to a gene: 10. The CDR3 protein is CAWSILAGGQGGELFF. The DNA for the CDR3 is TGTGCCTGGAGTATTTTAGCGGGAGGCCAGGGCGGGGAGCTGTTTTTT.

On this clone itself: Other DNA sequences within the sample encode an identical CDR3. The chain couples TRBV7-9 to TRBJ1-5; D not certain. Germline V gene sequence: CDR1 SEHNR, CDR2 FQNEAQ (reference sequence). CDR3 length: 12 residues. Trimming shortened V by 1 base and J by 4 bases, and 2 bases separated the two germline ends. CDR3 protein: CASSLGNQPQHF. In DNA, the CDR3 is TGTGCCAGCAGCTTAGGTAATCAGCCCCAGCATTTT.

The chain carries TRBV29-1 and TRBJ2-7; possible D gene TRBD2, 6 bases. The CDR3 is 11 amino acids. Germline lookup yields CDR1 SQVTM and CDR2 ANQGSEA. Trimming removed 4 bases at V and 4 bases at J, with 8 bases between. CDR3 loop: CSVGAGYEQYF. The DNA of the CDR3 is TGCAGCGTTGGGGCGGGGTACGAGCAGTACTTC.

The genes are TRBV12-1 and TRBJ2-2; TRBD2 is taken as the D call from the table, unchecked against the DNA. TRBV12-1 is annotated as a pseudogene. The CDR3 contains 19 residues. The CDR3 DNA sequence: TGTGCCAGCAGCTTGACCCCTCGGACTAGCGGGAGGGCCCCCGGGGAGCTGTTTTTT. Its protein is CASSLTPRTSGRAPGELFF.

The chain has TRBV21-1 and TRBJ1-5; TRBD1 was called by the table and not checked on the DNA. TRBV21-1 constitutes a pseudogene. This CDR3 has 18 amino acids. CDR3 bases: TGTGCCAGCAGCAAAGTGTGTACGGACAGACCTTCTTATCAGCCCCAGCATTTT. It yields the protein CASSKVCTDRPSYQPQHF.

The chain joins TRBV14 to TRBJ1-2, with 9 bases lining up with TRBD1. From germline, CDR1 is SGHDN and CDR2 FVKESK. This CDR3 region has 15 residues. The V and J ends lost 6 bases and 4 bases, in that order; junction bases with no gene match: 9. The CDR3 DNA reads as TGTGCCAGCAGTCGTAGGACAGGGGCTTTCTATGGCTACACCTTC. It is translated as CASSRRTGAFYGYTF.